The 13 T cell receptor beta chains in this list originate from one sample, sequenced in a study of CD8+ T cells in alopecia areata. The treatment was: oral pan-JAK inhibitor, 5-10 mg twice daily. RNA extraction and reverse transcription yielded cDNA as sequencing template. Sequenced by immunoSEQ multiplex PCR; TCRdb stores in-frame clones only, minus some. This sample has about 42,000 clones; less than 70% occur once, and the top ten carry about a fifth. Sequencing was performed on CD8+ T cells sorted from blood, taken at week 4, from a patient treated with tofacitinib. These receptors were taken from a human donor with alopecia areata.

The chain has TRBV5-1 and TRBJ2-5; 9 bases agree with TRBD1. CDR1 is SGHRS, CDR2 YFSETQ, per germline. The CDR3 length is 16 residues. Trimming removed 5 bases from V and 5 bases from J; junction bases left unmatched: 13. CDR3 protein: CASSRSRTGERETQYF. CDR3 in DNA: TGCGCCAGCAGTCGATCTCGGACAGGGGAGAGGGAGACCCAGTACTTC.

A few counts support this clone. This rearrangement joins TRBV27 to TRBJ2-1; 11 bases agree with TRBD1. Trimming removed 6 bases from V and 7 bases from J; junction bases left unmatched: 5. The CDR3 loop spans 14 amino acids. CDR1 MNHEY and CDR2 SMNVEV come from the germline V gene (reference sequence). The CDR3 loop reads CASSRDRGWNEQFF. The CDR3 nucleotides read TGTGCCAGCAGCCGGGACAGGGGGTGGAATGAGCAGTTCTTC.

The gene calls are TRBV5-1 and TRBJ2-7; 10 bases line up with TRBD1. The CDR3 extends over 16 amino acids. Trimming cost V 4 bases and J 6 bases; bases outside gene matches: 13. Germline V lookup: CDR1 SGHRS, CDR2 YFSETQ. The CDR3 DNA reads as TGCGCCAGCAGCAACTATCGACAGGGGGCATCGGGCGAGCAGTACTTC. Translated: CASSNYRQGASGEQYF. Full variable domain (missing parts from reference TRBV5-1 and TRBJ2-7): KAGVTQTPRYLIKTRGQQVTLSCSPISGHRSVSWYQQTPGQGLQFLFEYFSETQRNKGNFPGRFSGRQFSNSRSEMNVSTLELGDSALYLCASSNYRQGASGEQYFGPGTRLTVT.

This chain links TRBV4-3 with TRBJ2-3; the match to TRBD2 covers 7 bases. Germline CDR1 reads LGHNA; CDR2 reads YSLEER. The CDR3 loop spans 15 amino acids. V shed 4 bases, J shed 3 bases, and the junction held 7 bases outside the gene matches. The CDR3 DNA reads TGCGCCAGCAGCCCCAGTGGTAGCGGGACAGATACGCAGTATTTT. Translation gives CASSPSGSGTDTQYF.

CDR3 coding DNA: TGTGCCTGGAGTGTAGGCGGGTATAGGGACGGAGATTCACCCCTCCACTTT. Its translation is CAWSVGGYRDGDSPLHF. The chain uses TRBV30 and TRBJ1-6; maybe TRBD1 (5 bases). This CDR3 has 17 amino acids. V gave up 0 bases and J gave up 8 bases, with 20 bases separating them. Per germline, CDR1 GTSNPN and CDR2 SVGIG (reference sequence).

The V and J genes are TRBV29-1 and TRBJ1-2; 9 nucleotides line up with TRBD1. CDR1 SQVTM and CDR2 ANQGSEA come from the germline V gene. This CDR3 is 15 amino acids long. CDR3 in amino acids: CSADREGQGMEGYTF. Here the CDR3 DNA reads TGCAGTGCAGATCGGGAGGGACAGGGAATGGAAGGCTACACCTTC. Combining the CDR3 with reference TRBV29-1 and TRBJ1-2 gives the whole variable domain SAVISQKPSRDICQRGTSLTIQCQVDSQVTMMFWYRQQPGQSLTLIATANQGSEATYESGFVIDKFPISRPNLTFSTLTVSNMSPEDSSIYLCSADREGQGMEGYTFGSGTRLTVV.

The chain carries TRBV4-1 and TRBJ1-2; the D gene is possibly TRBD1 (6 bases). Germline V gives CDR1 MGHRA, CDR2 YSYEKL. The CDR3 loop spans 15 amino acids. Trimming removed 0 bases from V and 8 bases from J, with 16 bases in between. The CDR3 DNA sequence: TGCGCCAGCAGCCAAGAAGTTACGGGGGCTGGAGGCTACACCTTC. Translation: CASSQEVTGAGGYTF.

The chain has TRBV30 and TRBJ2-3, with D unclear. The length of the CDR3 is 14 residues. Per germline, CDR1 GTSNPN and CDR2 SVGIG (reference sequence). The germline V and J ends were trimmed by 3 bases and 6 bases, with 16 bases remaining between them. In DNA form, the CDR3 reads TGTGCCTGGAGCCGAGCCCAGGACCAGGATACGCAGTATTTT. Amino acids: CAWSRAQDQDTQYF.

This chain links TRBV7-8 with TRBJ2-7, with 8 positions matching TRBD1. From germline, CDR1 is SGHVS and CDR2 FQNEAQ. V shed 5 bases, J shed 0 bases, and the junction held 6 bases outside the gene matches. The CDR3 has 15 residues. This chain's CDR3 is CASSPRDRSSYEQYF. The CDR3 region has the DNA TGTGCCAGCAGCCCACGGGACAGGAGCTCCTACGAGCAGTACTTC.

The rearrangement uses TRBV2 and TRBJ1-1; D is unresolved. Trimming removed 1 base from V and 4 bases from J, with 10 bases in between. Germline-derived CDR1 and CDR2 are SNHLY and FYNNEI. CDR3 length: 14 amino acids. The CDR3 is CASSEEGRSTEAFF. In nucleotides, the CDR3 is TGTGCCAGCAGTGAAGAGGGCAGGAGCACTGAAGCTTTCTTT.

A note on this clone: The junction and the germline gene differ at one end; a read error may be behind it. The chain employs TRBV9 and TRBJ2-1; D is unresolved. Germline-derived CDR1 and CDR2 are SGDLS and YYNGEE. This CDR3 contains 12 residues. The DNA for the CDR3 is TGTGCCAGCAGCTCCTCCAACAATGAGCAGTTCTTC. This translates into CASSSSNNEQFF.

This clone has just a few counts. V usage is TRBV13 and J usage is TRBJ2-3; the D gene is possibly TRBD2 (7 bases). Germline CDR1 reads PRHDT; CDR2 reads FYEKMQ (reference sequence). Trimming stripped 7 bases from V and 1 base from J, with 18 bases between. CDR3 length equals 16 residues. CDR3 DNA sequence: TGTGCCAGCACCCCGGAGGGGCGGGGGCGCACAGATACGCAGTATTTT. This codes for CASTPEGRGRTDTQYF.

The CDR3 DNA sequence: TGTGCCAGCAGCTTAACAAGTGGTGAGCAGTTCTTC. This codes for CASSLTSGEQFF. The gene calls are TRBV7-3 and TRBJ2-1, with D unresolved. The CDR3 is 12 residues long. Per germline, CDR1 SGHTA and CDR2 FQGTGA. V was pared by 0 bases and J by 9 bases, with 6 bases between.